These 28 T cell receptor beta chains came from one sample sequenced in a study of OX40 agonist ivuxolimab in advanced cancers. Method: immunoSEQ multiplex PCR; TCRdb's copy keeps in-frame clones and lacks some. Found here are more than 80,000 clones, over 75% of them singletons; the top ten hold 1.5% to 2.5%. This material consisted of CD4+ or CD8+ T cells sorted from blood, taken in a trial of the OX40 agonist ivuxolimab. These receptors were collected from an adult with an advanced solid tumor such as melanoma, head and neck, liver or kidney cancer.

The genes are TRBV6-5 and TRBJ2-7; 8 nucleotides match TRBD1. The CDR3 runs 15 residues. J gave up 0 bases and V 8 bases, and 9 bases lay outside the gene matches. The germline CDR1 and CDR2 sequences are MNHEY and SVGAGI. CDR3: CASSRTGPNSYEQYF. As DNA, the CDR3 is TGTGCCAGCTCAAGGACAGGGCCGAACTCCTACGAGCAGTACTTC.

The chain couples TRBV30 to TRBJ1-1, with a weak D call TRBD1 (6 bases). The CDR3 consists of 15 residues. Germline V gene data show CDR1 as GTSNPN and CDR2 as SVGIG (reference sequence). The V end lost 2 bases, the J end lost 0 bases, and 13 bases lay between the germline ends. This chain's CDR3 is CAWSLQGGLNTEAFF. The CDR3 DNA reads TGTGCCTGGAGTTTACAGGGCGGCCTGAACACTGAAGCTTTCTTT.

The chain joins TRBV7-9 to TRBJ2-1; D unclear. The CDR3 runs 11 residues. V lost 5 bases and J lost 9, with 8 bases in between. Germline values: CDR1 SEHNR, CDR2 FQNEAQ (reference sequence). CDR3 sequence: CASSISSEQFF. The CDR3 nucleotides are TGTGCCAGCAGCATTTCAAGTGAGCAGTTCTTC.

The chain has TRBV7-6 and TRBJ1-5; TRBD1 matches at 8 bases. CDR1 and CDR2 (germline): SGHVS, FNYEAQ. CDR3 length: 15 residues. Germline trimming cut 1 base from V and 5 bases from J; bases unmatched to any gene: 4. Written as DNA, the CDR3 is TGTGCCAGCAGCTTAGGGGCAGGGGGCCATCAGCCCCAGCATTTT. This translates into CASSLGAGGHQPQHF.

The gene calls are TRBV6-6 and TRBJ2-4; D is unresolved. This CDR3 region has 13 residues. Trimming took off 6 bases at V and 1 base at J, with 7 bases between the two ends. Germline lookup yields CDR1 MNHNY and CDR2 SVGAGI (reference sequence). The CDR3 nucleotides read TGTGCCAGCAGCCCACAGGCCAAAAACATTCAGTACTTC. Its translation: CASSPQAKNIQYF.

This chain joins TRBV28 and TRBJ2-2, with 9 bases lining up with TRBD1. Germline assignment: CDR1 MDHEN and CDR2 SYDVKM. The CDR3 covers 16 residues. V lost 6 bases to trimming and J lost 2 bases; unmatched junction nucleotides: 7. CDR3 loop: CASRQGQGRNTGELFF. CDR3 DNA: TGTGCCAGCAGGCAAGGACAGGGGAGAAACACCGGGGAGCTGTTTTTT.

This rearrangement joins TRBV10-3 to TRBJ2-5; D uncertain. Germline loops: CDR1 ENHRY, CDR2 SYGVKD. V lost 3 bases and J lost 3, with 11 bases in between. This CDR3 region has 14 residues. The CDR3 loop is CAISDEIGKETQYF. CDR3 coding DNA: TGTGCCATCAGTGATGAGATAGGAAAAGAGACCCAGTACTTC.

The chain is built from TRBV5-1 and TRBJ2-7, with D possibly being TRBD2 (5 bases). With 4 bases removed from V and 3 bases from J, the gap between germline ends came to 14 bases. This CDR3 is built from 14 residues. From germline, CDR1 is SGHRS and CDR2 YFSETQ. The CDR3 region is CASSPTEGNYEQYF. DNA for the CDR3: TGCGCCAGCAGCCCGACCGAGGGCAACTACGAGCAGTACTTC.

The chain has TRBV27 and TRBJ2-7; tentative D call: TRBD2 (6 bases). Trimming stripped 6 bases from V and 1 base from J, with 13 bases between. The CDR3 runs to 14 residues. Germline CDR1 reads MNHEY; CDR2 reads SMNVEV (reference sequence). CDR3 protein: CASSRTSQSYEQYF. DNA for the CDR3: TGTGCCAGCAGCCGAACTAGCCAGTCCTACGAGCAGTACTTC.

The J gene is TRBJ1-4, the V gene TRBV18; D not resolved. From germline, CDR1 is KGHSH and CDR2 LQKENI. Between the trimmed V and J ends, which lost 2 bases and 7 bases, there was a span of 5 bases. This CDR3 has 12 residues. As DNA, the CDR3 is TGTGCCAGCTCACCATCATCTGAAAAACTGTTTTTT. It specifies CASSPSSEKLFF.

The genes are TRBV6-5 and TRBJ2-5; 9 positions agree with TRBD2. V lost 6 bases, J lost 0 bases, and 5 bases stayed unmatched. CDR3 length: 15 residues. Germline V gene sequence: CDR1 MNHEY, CDR2 SVGAGI. The DNA for the CDR3 is TGTGCCAGCAGCCCTCGACTAGCGGACCAAGAGACCCAGTACTTC. Translated, it gives CASSPRLADQETQYF.

This sequence joins TRBV19 and TRBJ1-2; unclear D gene. The V gene lost 0 bases and the J gene lost 2 bases, with 4 bases spanning the gap. The CDR3 has 13 residues. CDR1 is LNHDA and CDR2 is SQIVND in the germline V gene (reference sequence). The CDR3 DNA reads as TGTGCCAGTAGTATAGATATGAACTATGGCTACACCTTC. The encoded protein is CASSIDMNYGYTF.

This sequence joins TRBV5-4 and TRBJ1-1; the D gene is possibly TRBD1 (6 bases). This CDR3 is built from 14 residues. Germline V gene sequence: CDR1 SGHNT, CDR2 YYREEE (reference sequence). The V end lost 4 bases, the J end lost 7 bases, and 17 bases lay between the germline ends. The DNA of the CDR3 is TGTGCCAGCAGCCAGGTCGGGGGGCGGAGTGAAGCTTTCTTT. Translating gives CASSQVGGRSEAFF.

The CDR3 is CSVVTSRNTDTQYF. CDR3 nucleotides: TGCAGCGTTGTAACTAGCAGGAACACAGATACGCAGTATTTT. This chain links TRBV29-1 with TRBJ2-3; TRBD2 is a possible D gene (6 bases). Trimming took 4 bases from V and 2 from J, leaving 13 bases between them. The germline V gene has CDR1 SQVTM and CDR2 ANQGSEA. The CDR3 is 14 amino acids.

This clone was detected only a few times. The chain combines TRBV6-1 with TRBJ1-1, with 9 bases that match TRBD1. Trimming took 6 bases from V and 4 from J; bases not matched to a gene: 3. The CDR3 runs 13 residues. In germline, CDR1 is MNHNS, CDR2 SASEGT. CDR3 loop: CASRLTGGTEAFF. Written as DNA, the CDR3 is TGTGCCAGCAGATTGACAGGGGGCACTGAAGCTTTCTTT.

The V gene is TRBV2, the J gene TRBJ1-5; unclear D gene. The CDR3 totals 15 residues. Trimming shortened V by 1 base and J by 2 bases, and 9 bases separated the two germline ends. Germline CDR1 is SNHLY and CDR2 is FYNNEI. CDR3 DNA sequence: TGTGCCAGCAGTGAAGTTGGTCTGGGCAATCAGCCCCAGCATTTT. Translation gives CASSEVGLGNQPQHF.

The V gene is TRBV5-4, the J gene TRBJ2-5, with a possible D match to TRBD2 (6 bases). Trimming cost V 10 bases and J 2 bases, with 15 bases left between them. The CDR3 runs to 13 residues. The V gene's germline CDR1 is SGHNT and CDR2 YYREEE (reference sequence). As DNA, the CDR3 is TGTGCCGTCGGGACTGTGGGTCAAGAGACCCAGTACTTC. Its translation: CAVGTVGQETQYF.

The CDR3 DNA follows: TGTGCCAGCAGTTCCCGGACTAGCGGGAGGGCAGATACGCAGTATTTT. It specifies CASSSRTSGRADTQYF. This chain uses TRBV27 with TRBJ2-3; 15 nucleotides agree with TRBD2. The length of the CDR3 is 16 residues. The germline V gene has CDR1 MNHEY and CDR2 SMNVEV (reference sequence). After removal of 4 bases from V and 4 bases from J, the junction contained 3 bases not matched to a gene.

The V and J genes are TRBV6-5 and TRBJ2-1; 7 bases match TRBD2. CDR1 and CDR2 (germline): MNHEY, SVGAGI. This CDR3 comprises 16 residues. J lost 4 bases, V lost 2 bases, and 8 bases had no gene match. The DNA for the CDR3 is TGTGCCAGCAGTTACCTAAGCGGGAAGGGGTACAATGAGCAGTTCTTC. This translates into CASSYLSGKGYNEQFF.

This clone turned up a few times. This chain joins TRBV5-1 and TRBJ2-5; D unresolved. Trimming pared 1 base from V and 3 bases from J, leaving 4 bases between. CDR1 and CDR2 (germline): SGHRS, YFSETQ. This CDR3 has 12 amino acids. CDR3 in DNA: TGCGCCAGCAGCTTGACTAAAGAGACCCAGTACTTC. Translated, it gives CASSLTKETQYF.

This chain connects TRBV4-1 to TRBJ1-5; D gene ambiguous. Deletions cut 1 base from V and 2 bases from J, with 12 bases between. Germline CDR1 reads MGHRA; CDR2 reads YSYEKL. The CDR3 runs to 16 residues. The CDR3 nucleotides are TGCGCCAGCAGCCAAGGTGAAGGAAATGGCAATCAGCCCCAGCATTTT. Its protein product is CASSQGEGNGNQPQHF.

The rearrangement uses TRBV28 and TRBJ2-1; weak D call: TRBD2 (6 bases). Germline CDR1 MDHEN, CDR2 SYDVKM. The CDR3 extends over 16 amino acids. Trimming left V 6 bases short and J 0 bases short, with 15 bases between. In DNA, the CDR3 is TGTGCCAGCAGCTCGCTAGCGCCGACCTCCTACAATGAGCAGTTCTTC. It encodes CASSSLAPTSYNEQFF.

The CDR3 reads CASKAAGWGNTEAFF. For the CDR3, the DNA is TGTGCCAGCAAGGCGGCAGGGTGGGGAAACACTGAAGCTTTCTTT. The chain uses TRBV6-1 and TRBJ1-1, with D possibly TRBD1 on 5 matching bases. The CDR3 runs to 15 residues. Germline V CDR1 and CDR2: MNHNS, SASEGT. The germline V and J ends were trimmed by 7 bases and 2 bases, with 17 bases remaining between them.

This clone has only one observation. This chain connects TRBV11-2 to TRBJ2-1; D could derive from TRBD1 or TRBD2 (6 bases each). V was clipped by 1 base and J by 8 bases, with 18 bases between them. This CDR3 is built from 16 residues. Germline CDR1 reads SGHAT; CDR2 reads FQNNGV. The CDR3: CASSLVVPGEVDEQFF. DNA for the CDR3: TGTGCCAGCAGCTTAGTGGTCCCAGGGGAGGTCGATGAGCAGTTCTTC. Together with reference TRBV11-2 and TRBJ2-1, the CDR3 gives the full variable domain: EAGVAQSPRYKIIEKRQSVAFWCNPISGHATLYWYQQILGQGPKLLIQFQNNGVVDDSQLPKDRFSAERLKGVDSTLKIQPAKLEDSAVYLCASSLVVPGEVDEQFFGPGTRLTVL.

The rearrangement uses TRBV2 and TRBJ1-2, with D hard to call. Trimming pared 5 bases from V and 2 bases from J, leaving 6 bases between. Germline CDR1 SNHLY, CDR2 FYNNEI. CDR3 length: 12 residues. The CDR3 sequence is CASSQVNYGYTF. The CDR3 bases are TGTGCCAGCAGTCAAGTAAACTATGGCTACACCTTC.

This clone came up once. The V call is TRBV5-1, the J call TRBJ2-1; 14 bases align to TRBD2. CDR1 SGHRS and CDR2 YFSETQ come from the germline V gene. The CDR3 totals 16 residues. With 1 base clipped from V and 9 bases from J, the junction kept 6 bases outside the gene matches. The CDR3 protein is CASSLTGTSGSSEQFF. The CDR3 coding sequence is TGCGCCAGCAGCTTGACTGGGACTAGCGGGAGTAGTGAGCAGTTCTTC.

V gene TRBV5-1 combines with J gene TRBJ2-1; no clear D gene. The CDR3 is 17 residues long. Germline V lookup: CDR1 SGHRS, CDR2 YFSETQ. The V gene lost 0 bases and the J gene lost 0 bases, with 13 bases spanning the gap. The CDR3 reads CASSLEAPPSSYNEQFF. Written as DNA, the CDR3 is TGCGCCAGCAGCTTGGAGGCCCCACCGAGCTCCTACAATGAGCAGTTCTTC.

This chain joins TRBV18 and TRBJ2-7; TRBD2 matches 8 bases. CDR1 is KGHSH, CDR2 LQKENI, per germline. The V segment lost 0 bases and the J segment 4 bases; nucleotides outside the gene matches: 5. The CDR3 consists of 15 residues. As DNA, the CDR3 is TGTGCCAGCTCACCACCTTCTAGCGGGTCTTACGAGCAGTACTTC. Protein: CASSPPSSGSYEQYF. Filled out from reference TRBV18 and TRBJ2-7, the complete variable domain reads NAGVMQNPRHLVRRRGQEARLRCSPMKGHSHVYWYRQLPEEGLKFMVYLQKENIIDESGMPKERFSAEFPKEGPSILRIQQVVRGDSAAYFCASSPPSSGSYEQYFGPGTRLTVT.